This TCR beta chain is drawn from a study of T cell responses to AZD1222 COVID-19 vaccine. The method was immunoSEQ multiplex PCR; TCRdb's version includes in-frame clones alone and lacks a portion of them. This table has 150,000 or so clones, just over 90% appearing once. With 7 bases clipped from V and 2 bases from J, the junction kept 3 bases outside the gene matches. Germline CDR1 ENHRY, CDR2 SYGVKD. CDR3 size: 13 residues. Study-level results: It should be noted that donors were predominantly white British and more often female, and clonal diversity was possibly underestimated. The study reported that nearly half of spike-specific TCRs target unmutated variant regions.

For this clone: The antigen remains undetermined.

The chain has TRBV10-3 and TRBJ2-3; 7 bases are shared with TRBD2. Sequenced material: peripheral blood, taken 28 days after the second AZD1222 dose. The receptor comes from an adult who received the AZD1222 COVID-19 vaccine. The CDR3 region has the DNA TGTGCCATCAAGGCGGGGGACACAGATACGCAGTATTTT. This gives the protein CAIKAGDTDTQYF.